The clone carrying this TCR beta chain was seen a single time. This entry is derived from a study of blood T cell repertoires in COVID-19. The V gene lost 5 bases and the J gene lost 7 bases, with 17 bases spanning the gap. The V gene's germline CDR1 is SGHTA and CDR2 FQGNSA. The CDR3 has 14 amino acids. The method was immunoSEQ multiplex PCR; TCRdb's version includes in-frame clones alone and lacks a portion of them. Counted here are 110,000 or so clones, around 91% occurring once; the ten biggest clones make up around 30%. This TCR came from an older man with active or convalescent COVID-19. Sequenced: peripheral blood. The genes are TRBV7-2 and TRBJ1-2; possible D gene TRBD1, 6 bases. The chain's CDR3 is CASSLDRARGGYTF. CDR3 bases: TGTGCCAGCAGCCTGGACAGAGCCAGGGGTGGCTACACCTTC.